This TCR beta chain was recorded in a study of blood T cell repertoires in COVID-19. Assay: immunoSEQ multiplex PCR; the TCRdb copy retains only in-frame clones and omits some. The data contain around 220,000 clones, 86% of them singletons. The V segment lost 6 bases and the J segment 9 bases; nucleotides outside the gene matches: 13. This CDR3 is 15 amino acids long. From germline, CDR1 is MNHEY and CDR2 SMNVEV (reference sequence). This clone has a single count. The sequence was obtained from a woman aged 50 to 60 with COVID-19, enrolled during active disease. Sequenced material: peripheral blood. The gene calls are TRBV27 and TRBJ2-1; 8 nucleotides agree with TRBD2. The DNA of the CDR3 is TGTGCCAGCAGCCCTCTTCCGGGGGGGCCAGCTGAGCAGTTCTTC. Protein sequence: CASSPLPGGPAEQFF.